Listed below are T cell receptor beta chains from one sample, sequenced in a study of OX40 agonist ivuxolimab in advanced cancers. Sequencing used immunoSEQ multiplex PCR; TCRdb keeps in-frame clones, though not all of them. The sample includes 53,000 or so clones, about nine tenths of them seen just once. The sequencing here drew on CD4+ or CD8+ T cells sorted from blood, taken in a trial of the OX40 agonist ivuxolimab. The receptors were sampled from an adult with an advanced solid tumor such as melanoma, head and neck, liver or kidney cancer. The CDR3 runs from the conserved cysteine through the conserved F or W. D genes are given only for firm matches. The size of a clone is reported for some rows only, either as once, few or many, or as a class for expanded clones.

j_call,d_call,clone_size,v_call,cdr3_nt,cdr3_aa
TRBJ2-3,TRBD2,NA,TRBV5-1,TGCGCCAGCAGCTTGACAACTAGCGGAGGTCTTAGCACAGATACGCAGTATTTT,CASSLTTSGGLSTDTQYF
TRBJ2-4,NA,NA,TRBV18,TGTGCCAGCTCACCACCGTTATCGGGGATTCCCTTAGCCAAAAACATTCAGTACTTC,CASSPPLSGIPLAKNIQYF
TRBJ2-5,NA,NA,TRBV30,TGTGCCTGGAGTGTGGGCCCCCAAGAGACCCAGTACTTC,CAWSVGPQETQYF
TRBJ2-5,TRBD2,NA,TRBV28,TGTGCCAGCAGTTGGACTAGCGGGAGGGGGGGCCCACAACGGACCCAGTACTTC,CASSWTSGRGGPQRTQYF
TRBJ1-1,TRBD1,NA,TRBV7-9,TGTGCCAGCAGCACGGGACAGGGGGCGATCACTGAAGCTTTCTTT,CASSTGQGAITEAFF
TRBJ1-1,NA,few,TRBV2,TGTGCCAGCAGGAGGGGTGACGAAGCTTTCTTT,CASRRGDEAFF
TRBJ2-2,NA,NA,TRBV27,TGTGCCAGCAGTTTGGGCATAATTAACACCGGGGAGCTGTTTTTT,CASSLGIINTGELFF
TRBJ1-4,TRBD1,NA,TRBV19,TGTGCCAGTAGCCTATACAGGGGTGAAAAACTGTTTTTT,CASSLYRGEKLFF
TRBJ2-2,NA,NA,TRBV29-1,TGCAGCGACCAGTACAGGGGGGGTACCACCGGGGAGCTGTTTTTT,CSDQYRGGTTGELFF
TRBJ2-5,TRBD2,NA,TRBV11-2,TGTGCCAGCAGCATACTTTCGGGAGGCAGGGAGACCCAGTACTTC,CASSILSGGRETQYF
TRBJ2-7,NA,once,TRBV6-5,TGTGCCAGCAGTTACTCGCTCGCGAGCTCCTACGAGCAGTACTTC,CASSYSLASSYEQYF
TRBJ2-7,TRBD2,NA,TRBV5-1,TGCGCCAGCAGCTTTGGAGTAGCGGGAAGCTACGAGCAGTACTTC,CASSFGVAGSYEQYF
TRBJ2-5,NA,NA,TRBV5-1,TGCGCCAGCAGCTCGTGGACAGTCCAAGAGACCCAGTACTTC,CASSSWTVQETQYF
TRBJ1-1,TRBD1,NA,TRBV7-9,TGTGCCAGCAGCTTAGGACAGGGGAACACTGAAGCTTTCTTT,CASSLGQGNTEAFF
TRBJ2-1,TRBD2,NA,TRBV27,TGTGCCAGCAGTTTACTAGGACTAGCGGGTCCAGCTGGGGGCAATGAGCAGTTCTTC,CASSLLGLAGPAGGNEQFF
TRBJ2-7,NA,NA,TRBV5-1,TGCGCCAGCAGCTCCTACTTCCTTACACCCGGGACAAGCTACGAGCAGTACTTC,CASSSYFLTPGTSYEQYF
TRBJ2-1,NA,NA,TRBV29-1,TGCAGCGTTGTAGCGGACAATGAGCAGTTCTTC,CSVVADNEQFF
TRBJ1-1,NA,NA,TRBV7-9,TGTGCCAGCAGCCTCTCCGGGGGCCCTGAAGCTTTCTTT,CASSLSGGPEAFF
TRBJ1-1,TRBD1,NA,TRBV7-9,TGTGCCAGCAGCTTAGGCCAGGGGGCCGTGCCTGAAGCTTTCTTT,CASSLGQGAVPEAFF
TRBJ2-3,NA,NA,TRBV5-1,TGCGCCAGCACTCCGGGGGCGGTGGGCACAGATACGCAGTATTTT,CASTPGAVGTDTQYF
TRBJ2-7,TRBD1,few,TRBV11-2,TGTGCCAGCAGCTTAGACGGACAGGGGATCTACGAGCAGTACTTC,CASSLDGQGIYEQYF
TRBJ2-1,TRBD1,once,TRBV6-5,TGTGCCAGCAGTTCGACAGGGTTTCCCAACAATGAGCAGTTCTTC,CASSSTGFPNNEQFF
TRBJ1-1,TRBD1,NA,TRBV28,TGTGCCAGCTGGGGCAGGGGGGGCACTGAAGCTTTCTTT,CASWGRGGTEAFF
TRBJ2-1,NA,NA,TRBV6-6,TGTGCCAGCAGAAAGGTCAAAGCCGAGTTCTTC,CASRKVKAEFF
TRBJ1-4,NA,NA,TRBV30,TGTGCCTGGAGGTGGGGGCCAACTAATGAAAAACTGTTTTTT,CAWRWGPTNEKLFF
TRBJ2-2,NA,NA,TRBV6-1,TGTGCCAGCATGGGGGACCTGAACACCGGGGAGCTGTTTTTT,CASMGDLNTGELFF
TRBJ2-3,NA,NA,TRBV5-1,TGCGCCAGCAGCAAAATCGGGGCCACAGATACGCAGTATTTT,CASSKIGATDTQYF
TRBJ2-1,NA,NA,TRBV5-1,TGCGCCAGCAGCACAACCGGGGCCCATGAGCAGTTCTTC,CASSTTGAHEQFF
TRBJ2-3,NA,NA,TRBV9,TGTGCCAGCACCCCCCTACTCGGCGGGTCCGCAGATACGCAGTATTTT,CASTPLLGGSADTQYF
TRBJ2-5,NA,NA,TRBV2,TGTGCCAGCAGTGACAGGGGTACCCAGTACTTC,CASSDRGTQYF
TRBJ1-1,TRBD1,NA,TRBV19,TGTGCCAGTACCCCAGACAGGGGAGGGACTGAAGCTTTCTTT,CASTPDRGGTEAFF
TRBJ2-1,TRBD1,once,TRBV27,TGTGCCAGCAGTTTGCCAGGGGGCTACTACAATGAGCAGTTCTTC,CASSLPGGYYNEQFF